The 27 T cell receptor beta chains presented below share a single source sample, sequenced in a study of T cell clonotyping in hematopoietic cell transplantation. The time point denotes: recipient sample about 28 days before transplant, after cytoreduction. Data came from immunoSEQ multiplex PCR; TCRdb stores just in-frame clones and leaves some out. The sample carries 16,000 or so clones, about 92% recorded once. Specimen: peripheral blood mononuclear cells, collected before stem cell transplant. These receptors were obtained from a man between 18 and 35 years old with biphenotypic leukemia. Some clones in this sample may be carry-over from other donors' samples.

The chain couples TRBV6-5 to TRBJ1-2, with TRBD1 matching 7 bases. The length of the CDR3 is 15 residues. Unmatched junction bases numbered 12, after V lost 5 bases and J lost 6 bases. Germline assignment: CDR1 MNHEY and CDR2 SVGAGI. CDR3 protein: CASSRSLDREDGYTF. Here the CDR3 DNA reads TGTGCCAGCAGTCGCTCTCTTGACAGGGAGGATGGCTACACCTTC.

The chain joins TRBV5-1 to TRBJ2-2; D assignment may be TRBD1 or TRBD2 (6 bases each). Deletions cut 2 bases from V and 3 bases from J, with 11 bases between. The CDR3 is made up of 15 amino acids. Germline assignment: CDR1 SGHRS and CDR2 YFSETQ. CDR3 sequence (DNA): TGCGCCAGCAGCTTTTACAGGGAGGACACCGGGGAGCTGTTTTTT. It codes for CASSFYREDTGELFF.

The V gene is TRBV7-9, the J gene TRBJ2-2; D is unclear. The CDR3 totals 14 residues. The V and J ends lost 3 bases and 0 bases respectively, with 5 bases between them. Germline V CDR1 and CDR2: SEHNR, FQNEAQ (reference sequence). The CDR3 spells CASSFPPNTGELFF. The DNA for the CDR3 is TGTGCCAGCAGCTTTCCTCCGAACACCGGGGAGCTGTTTTTT.

The chain links TRBV19 to TRBJ1-1; D is possibly TRBD1 (6 bases). The CDR3 totals 17 residues. V was trimmed by 5 bases and J by 3 bases, leaving 22 bases between them. Germline CDR1 reads LNHDA; CDR2 reads SQIVND (reference sequence). The DNA for the CDR3 is TGTGCCAGTAGTGGAATCAGGGGTGGCCTTGTGGACACTGAAGCTTTCTTT. Its translation: CASSGIRGGLVDTEAFF.

V gene TRBV25-1 combines with J gene TRBJ1-1; 7 nucleotides agree with TRBD1. Trimming removed 4 bases from V and 1 base from J; junction bases left unmatched: 6. Germline-derived CDR1 and CDR2 are MGHDK and SYGVNS. There are 15 residues in the CDR3. In nucleotides, the CDR3 is TGTGCCAGCAGTGCCTTGAACAGGGGGAACACTGAAGCTTTCTTT. Its protein product is CASSALNRGNTEAFF.

The chain recombines TRBV28 with TRBJ2-4; 12 nucleotides line up with TRBD1. The CDR3 spans 17 residues. Looked up from germline, CDR1 is MDHEN and CDR2 is SYDVKM. V dropped 6 bases and J dropped 7; count of bases not matched to a gene: 13. CDR3 sequence reads: CASSGPAGTGGWNIQYF. CDR3 DNA sequence: TGTGCCAGCAGCGGCCCCGCGGGGACAGGGGGCTGGAACATTCAGTACTTC.

V gene TRBV6-5 combines with J gene TRBJ1-1, with 10 positions matching TRBD1. Germline loops: CDR1 MNHEY, CDR2 SVGAGI. This CDR3 contains 14 residues. V lost 6 bases, J lost 1 base, and 2 bases stayed unmatched. The CDR3 protein is CASRDRGRNTEAFF. As DNA, the CDR3 is TGTGCCAGCAGGGACAGGGGGAGGAACACTGAAGCTTTCTTT.

This chain uses TRBV29-1 with TRBJ1-1; D gene unclear. V was trimmed by 2 bases and J by 1 base, leaving 5 bases between them. In germline, CDR1 is SQVTM, CDR2 ANQGSEA. The CDR3 spans 12 residues. CDR3 in amino acids: CSVEPPNTEAFF. The CDR3 nucleotides read TGCAGCGTTGAACCGCCGAACACTGAAGCTTTCTTT.

V and J are TRBV7-2 and TRBJ2-7; a weak D match, TRBD2 (6 bases). This CDR3 comprises 12 residues. Trimming took 4 bases from V and 6 from J, leaving 10 bases between them. Germline assignment: CDR1 SGHTA and CDR2 FQGNSA. The CDR3 DNA reads TGTGCCAGCAGCTCCTACGGGGGCGAGCAGTACTTC. This translates into CASSSYGGEQYF.

The chain uses TRBV27 and TRBJ1-6, with a tentative D call TRBD1 (5 bases). The CDR3 is 13 residues long. V lost 4 bases to trimming and J lost 8 bases, with 9 bases between them. Germline assignment: CDR1 MNHEY and CDR2 SMNVEV (reference sequence). CDR3 amino acids: CASSSTGYSPLHF. The CDR3 DNA follows: TGTGCCAGCAGTTCTACAGGATATTCACCCCTCCACTTT.

The gene calls are TRBV10-3 and TRBJ1-1, with D possibly TRBD1 on 5 matching bases. Between the trimmed V and J ends, which lost 2 bases and 2 bases, there was a span of 9 bases. CDR3 length: 14 amino acids. Germline V gene sequence: CDR1 ENHRY, CDR2 SYGVKD. The CDR3 protein is CAISEETGNTEAFF. The CDR3 bases are TGTGCCATCAGTGAGGAAACAGGTAACACTGAAGCTTTCTTT.

Comments on this clone: One end of the junction fails to match germline, which may point to a read error. V gene TRBV6-1 combines with J gene TRBJ1-5, with a possible D match to TRBD1 (6 bases). The CDR3 contains 15 residues. From germline, CDR1 is MNHNS and CDR2 SASEGT. The CDR3 DNA reads as TGTGCCAGCAGCGAAGACAGGTTGGGCAATCAGCCCCAGCATTTT. Amino acid sequence: CASSEDRLGNQPQHF.

The J gene is TRBJ1-6, the V gene TRBV4-1; D gene ambiguous. The CDR3 contains 18 residues. Germline-derived CDR1 and CDR2 are MGHRA and YSYEKL. V was pared by 0 bases and J by 8 bases, with 20 bases between. This CDR3 reads CASSQDVGHGLTYSPLHF. The CDR3 DNA is TGCGCCAGCAGCCAAGATGTAGGGCACGGCCTTACCTATTCACCCCTCCACTTT.

This clone was detected a few times. This sequence joins TRBV27 and TRBJ1-5, with D unresolved. The CDR3 spans 13 residues. V dropped 6 bases and J dropped 5 bases, with 11 bases sitting between them. Per germline, CDR1 MNHEY and CDR2 SMNVEV (reference sequence). CDR3 in amino acids: CASSRMGDQPQHF. DNA of the CDR3: TGTGCCAGCAGCCGGATGGGCGATCAGCCCCAGCATTTT.

The chain joins TRBV20-1 to TRBJ2-7; D ambiguous. V lost 3 bases to trimming and J lost 7 bases, with 7 bases between them. The germline CDR1 and CDR2 sequences are DFQATT and SNEGSKA (reference sequence). The CDR3 spans 10 residues. CDR3 bases: TGCAGTGCTAGGATGGGGGAGCAGTACTTC. Encoded protein: CSARMGEQYF.

The chain has TRBV5-1 and TRBJ1-1; tentative D call: TRBD1 (5 bases). The CDR3 is 14 amino acids. Germline V gene sequence: CDR1 SGHRS, CDR2 YFSETQ. Trimming stripped 4 bases from V and 4 bases from J, with 14 bases between. Here the CDR3 reads CASSNRGGGTEAFF. The CDR3 nucleotides are TGCGCCAGCAGCAACCGGGGGGGAGGCACTGAAGCTTTCTTT.

The chain couples TRBV27 to TRBJ2-3; unclear D gene. This CDR3 region has 11 residues. Germline V gene lookup returns CDR1 MNHEY and CDR2 SMNVEV (reference sequence). Trimming shortened V by 5 bases and J by 3 bases, and 3 bases separated the two germline ends. This chain's CDR3 is CASSTTDTQYF. The CDR3 nucleotides are TGTGCCAGCAGTACTACAGATACGCAGTATTTT.

The gene calls are TRBV6-5 and TRBJ2-3; D tentatively reads TRBD1 or TRBD2 (5 bases each). Trimming cost V 8 bases and J 4 bases, with 16 bases left between them. This CDR3 region has 14 residues. Germline-derived CDR1 and CDR2 are MNHEY and SVGAGI. CDR3 DNA sequence: TGTGCCAGCGGACCCCTCGGGGCGGCAGATACGCAGTATTTT. It codes for CASGPLGAADTQYF.

The chain employs TRBV28 and TRBJ2-3, with 10 positions matching TRBD2. The CDR3 runs 17 residues. Germline V gene lookup returns CDR1 MDHEN and CDR2 SYDVKM. Trimming removed 8 bases from V and 1 base from J; junction bases left unmatched: 12. In DNA form, the CDR3 reads TGTGCCAGCGTACCAACTATAGCGGGGGGCGGCACAGATACGCAGTATTTT. This codes for CASVPTIAGGGTDTQYF.

The chain recombines TRBV19 with TRBJ1-5; D perhaps matches TRBD1 (6 bases). Germline V gene data show CDR1 as LNHDA and CDR2 as SQIVND (reference sequence). The V end was cut by 4 bases, the J end by 5 bases, with 21 bases between. This CDR3 has 17 residues. The CDR3 spells CASSTTLLGGADQPQHF. The CDR3 bases are TGTGCCAGTAGTACCACCTTGTTGGGGGGGGCGGATCAGCCCCAGCATTTT.

This chain joins TRBV6-5 and TRBJ1-2; 9 positions agree with TRBD1. The CDR3 spans 12 residues. Trimming at V came to 6 bases and at J to 8 bases, leaving 4 bases not matched to a gene. The V gene's germline CDR1 is MNHEY and CDR2 SVGAGI. The CDR3 DNA sequence: TGTGCCAGCAGGACAGGGGGGACCGGCTACACCTTC. Translating it yields CASRTGGTGYTF.

The chain uses TRBV30 and TRBJ1-3; D might be TRBD1 (5 bases). CDR1 and CDR2 (germline): GTSNPN, SVGIG (reference sequence). The V end lost 5 bases, the J end lost 2 bases, and 13 bases lay between the germline ends. This CDR3 has 14 residues. CDR3 region: CAWGVGGAGNTIYF. CDR3 sequence (DNA): TGTGCCTGGGGGGTGGGAGGGGCTGGAAACACCATATATTTT.

The rearrangement links TRBV10-3 to TRBJ1-4; no reliable D call. Germline V gene lookup returns CDR1 ENHRY and CDR2 SYGVKD. Deletions cut 3 bases from V and 5 bases from J, with 10 bases between. The length of the CDR3 is 14 residues. CDR3 in amino acids: CAISDHRENEKLFF. The CDR3 nucleotides are TGTGCCATCAGTGATCACAGAGAAAATGAAAAACTGTTTTTT.

This chain uses TRBV9 with TRBJ2-5; D is unresolved. The germline V gene has CDR1 SGDLS and CDR2 YYNGEE. Deletions cut 3 bases from V and 1 base from J, with 16 bases between. The CDR3 is 16 amino acids. CDR3 protein: CASSGAHGRSQETQYF. The CDR3 nucleotides read TGTGCCAGCAGCGGCGCTCACGGGCGGTCCCAAGAGACCCAGTACTTC.

The rearrangement links TRBV12-1 to TRBJ1-6. TRBV12-1 is classified as a pseudogene. This CDR3 is 10 amino acids long. CDR3 sequence reads: CASNPRVLHF. The CDR3 nucleotides read TGTGCCAGCAACCCACGGGTCCTCCACTTT.

The chain is built from TRBV14 and TRBJ2-4, with D hard to call. The CDR3 covers 14 residues. V was shortened by 4 bases and J by 0 bases, with 7 bases between the two germline ends. Germline values: CDR1 SGHDN, CDR2 FVKESK. CDR3 bases: TGTGCCAGCAGCCTGGAGTTAGCCAAAAACATTCAGTACTTC. Protein: CASSLELAKNIQYF. Variable domain in full (rest from reference TRBV14 and TRBJ2-4): EAGVTQFPSHSVIEKGQTVTLRCDPISGHDNLYWYRRVMGKEIKFLLHFVKESKQDESGMPNNRFLAERTGGTYSTLKVQPAELEDSGVYFCASSLELAKNIQYFGAGTRLSVL.

The rearrangement uses TRBV6-4 and TRBJ2-7; maybe TRBD1 (5 bases). Trimming cost V 3 bases and J 7 bases, with 13 bases left between them. This CDR3 spans 13 amino acids. CDR1 and CDR2 (germline): MRHNA, SNTAGT. CDR3 nucleotides: TGTGCCAGCAGTGAGAGGTGGGGCGAAGAGCAGTACTTC. Its protein is CASSERWGEEQYF.